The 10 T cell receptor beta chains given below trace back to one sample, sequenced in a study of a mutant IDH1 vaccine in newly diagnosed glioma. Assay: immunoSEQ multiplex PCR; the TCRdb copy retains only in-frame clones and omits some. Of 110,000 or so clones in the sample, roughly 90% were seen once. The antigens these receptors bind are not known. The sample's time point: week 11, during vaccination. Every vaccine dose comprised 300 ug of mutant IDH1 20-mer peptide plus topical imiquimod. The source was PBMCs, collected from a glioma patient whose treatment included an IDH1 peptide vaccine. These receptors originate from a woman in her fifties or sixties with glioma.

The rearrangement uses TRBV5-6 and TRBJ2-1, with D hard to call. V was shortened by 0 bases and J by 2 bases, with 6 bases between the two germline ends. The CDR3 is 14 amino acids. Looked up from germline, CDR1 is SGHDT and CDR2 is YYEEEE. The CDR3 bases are TGTGCCAGCAGCTTGGGGGATCCCTACAATGAGCAGTTCTTC. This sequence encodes CASSLGDPYNEQFF.

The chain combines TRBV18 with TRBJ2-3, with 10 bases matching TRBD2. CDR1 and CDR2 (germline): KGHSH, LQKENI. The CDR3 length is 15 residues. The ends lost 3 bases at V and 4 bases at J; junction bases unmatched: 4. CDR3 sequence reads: CASSPTGTSADTQYF. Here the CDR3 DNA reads TGTGCCAGCTCACCTACAGGGACTAGCGCAGATACGCAGTATTTT.

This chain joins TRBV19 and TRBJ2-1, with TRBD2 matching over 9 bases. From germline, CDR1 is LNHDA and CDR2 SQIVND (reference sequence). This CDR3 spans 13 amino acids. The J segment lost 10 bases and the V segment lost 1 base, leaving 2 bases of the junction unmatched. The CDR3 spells CASSIVAGGEQFF. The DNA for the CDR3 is TGTGCCAGTAGTATAGTTGCGGGGGGGGAGCAGTTCTTC.

In DNA, the CDR3 is TGCGCCAGCAGCCGGGGGACCGGGCAGCCCCAGCATTTT. This encodes CASSRGTGQPQHF. V is TRBV4-1 and J is TRBJ1-5; weak D call: TRBD1 (5 bases). Germline CDR1 MGHRA, CDR2 YSYEKL. V shed 4 bases and J shed 7 bases, with 11 bases lying between them. The length of the CDR3 is 13 residues.

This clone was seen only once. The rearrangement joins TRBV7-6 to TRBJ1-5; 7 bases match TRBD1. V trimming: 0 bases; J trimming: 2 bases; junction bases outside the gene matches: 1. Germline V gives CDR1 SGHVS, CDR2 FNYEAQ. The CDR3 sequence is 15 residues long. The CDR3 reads CASSLATGGNQPQHF. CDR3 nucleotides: TGTGCCAGCAGCTTAGCCACAGGGGGCAATCAGCCCCAGCATTTT.

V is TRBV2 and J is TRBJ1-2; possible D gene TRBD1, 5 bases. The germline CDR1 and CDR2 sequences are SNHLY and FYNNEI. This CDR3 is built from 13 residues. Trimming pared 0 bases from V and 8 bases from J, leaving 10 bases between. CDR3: CASSEAIGVGYTF. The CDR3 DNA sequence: TGTGCCAGCAGTGAAGCGATAGGGGTCGGCTACACCTTC.

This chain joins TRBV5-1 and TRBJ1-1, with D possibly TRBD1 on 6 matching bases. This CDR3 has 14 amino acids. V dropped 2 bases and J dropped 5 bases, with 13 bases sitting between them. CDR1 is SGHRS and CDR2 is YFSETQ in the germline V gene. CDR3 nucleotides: TGCGCCAGCAGCTTTAACAGGGCAGGGACTGAAGCTTTCTTT. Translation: CASSFNRAGTEAFF.

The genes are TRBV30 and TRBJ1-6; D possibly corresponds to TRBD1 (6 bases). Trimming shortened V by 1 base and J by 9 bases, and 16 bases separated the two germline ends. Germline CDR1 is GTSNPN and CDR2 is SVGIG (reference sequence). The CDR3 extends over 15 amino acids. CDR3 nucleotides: TGTGCCTGGAGTGGACAGGTCCAGTCTCGTTCACCCCTCCACTTT. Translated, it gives CAWSGQVQSRSPLHF. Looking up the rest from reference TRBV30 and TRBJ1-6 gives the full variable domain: SQTIHQWPATLVQPVGSPLSLECTVEGTSNPNLYWYRQAAGRGLQLLFYSVGIGQISSEVPQNLSASRPQDRQFILSSKKLLLSDSGFYLCAWSGQVQSRSPLHFGNGTRLTVT.

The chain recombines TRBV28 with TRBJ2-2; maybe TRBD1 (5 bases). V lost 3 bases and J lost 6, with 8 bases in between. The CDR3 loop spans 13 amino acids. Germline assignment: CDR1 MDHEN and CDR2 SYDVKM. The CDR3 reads CASSFRVAGELFF. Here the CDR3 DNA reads TGTGCCAGCAGTTTCAGGGTAGCCGGGGAGCTGTTTTTT.

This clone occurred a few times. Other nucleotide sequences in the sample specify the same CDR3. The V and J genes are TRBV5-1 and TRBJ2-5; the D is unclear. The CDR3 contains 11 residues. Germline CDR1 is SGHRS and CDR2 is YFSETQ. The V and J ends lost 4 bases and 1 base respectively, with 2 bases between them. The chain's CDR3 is CASSLQETQYF. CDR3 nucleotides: TGCGCCAGCAGCCTCCAAGAGACCCAGTACTTC.